This T cell receptor (beta chain) was sequenced during a study of response to subunit inactivated influenza vaccine. TCRdb fed the RT-PCR reads into MiXCR, producing one record per CDR3 protein. The repertoire consists of roughly 190,000 distinct CDR3 sequences, with about 15% occurring once and the leading ten covering about 25%. Study conclusions and caveats: Each seasonal influenza vaccination recruits few new T cells, the authors suggested.

This clonotype was detected ten times or more. Its antigen is currently unknown. The length of the CDR3 is 13 residues. The trim removed 8 bases at V and 4 bases at J, leaving 1 base unmatched. The germline CDR1 and CDR2 sequences are SEHNR and FQNEAQ (reference sequence). The input for sequencing was CD8+ T cells sorted from PBMCs, taken less than 6 days after vaccination. This rearrangement joins TRBV7-9 to TRBJ2-2; TRBD1 matches at 10 bases. This sequence originates from a middle-aged man who received an inactivated influenza vaccine. CDR3 sequence reads: CASGTGATGELFF. The CDR3 DNA reads as TGTGCCAGCGGGACAGGGGCCACCGGGGAGCTGTTTTTT.